A selection of T cell receptor beta chains follows, all from one sample in a study of response to subunit inactivated influenza vaccine. A single record per CDR3 protein comes from TCRdb applying MiXCR to the RT-PCR reads. The table shows 710,000 or so distinct CDR3 sequences, with 15% to 17% occurring only once. The sample here was PBMCs from blood, taken about 12 days after vaccination. These receptors all come from a man between 50 and 59 years old who received an inactivated influenza vaccine. The CDR3 runs from the conserved cysteine through the conserved F or W. The D gene is left open where the match is weak. The listing skips clone size in some rows; elsewhere it reads once, few, many or a size class.

d_gene: .; j_gene: TRBJ2-4; v_gene: TRBV6-1; abundance: .; len: 14; CDR3nt: TGTGCCAGCAGCCCCGCGGGCGGCGGAAACATTCAGTACTTC; CDR3aa: CASSPAGGGNIQYF
d_gene: TRBD1; j_gene: TRBJ2-7; v_gene: TRBV5-1; abundance: many; len: 14; CDR3nt: TGCGCCAGCAGCTCGGGACAGGAAGAATACGAGCAGTACTTC; CDR3aa: CASSSGQEEYEQYF
d_gene: TRBD1; j_gene: TRBJ2-2; v_gene: TRBV29-1; abundance: few; len: 14; CDR3nt: TGCAGCACCCGGACAGGAGCGAACACCGGGGAGCTGTTTTTT; CDR3aa: CSTRTGANTGELFF
d_gene: TRBD2; j_gene: TRBJ2-2; v_gene: TRBV11-3; abundance: few; len: 17; CDR3nt: TGTGCCAGCAGCTTAGAGAGGACTAGCGGAGACACCGGGGAGCTGTTTTTT; CDR3aa: CASSLERTSGDTGELFF
d_gene: .; j_gene: TRBJ1-1; v_gene: TRBV3-1; abundance: few; len: 15; CDR3nt: TGTGCCAGCAGCCAAGTTAACAGGGTTGGCACTGAAGCTTTCTTT; CDR3aa: CASSQVNRVGTEAFF
d_gene: .; j_gene: TRBJ2-7; v_gene: TRBV7-2; abundance: few; len: 15; CDR3nt: TGTGCCAGCAGCTTAGGGACCCTTGGGACCTACGAGCAGTACTTC; CDR3aa: CASSLGTLGTYEQYF
d_gene: .; j_gene: TRBJ1-1; v_gene: TRBV12-3/TRBV12-4; abundance: few; len: 13; CDR3nt: TGTGCCAGCAACCCAGACCCGAGCACTGAAGCTTTCTTT; CDR3aa: CASNPDPSTEAFF
d_gene: .; j_gene: TRBJ2-2; v_gene: TRBV7-2; abundance: .; len: 14; CDR3nt: TGTGCCAGCAGCTTAGTGGCGTCGGGCGGGGAGCTGTTTTTT; CDR3aa: CASSLVASGGELFF
d_gene: .; j_gene: TRBJ2-4; v_gene: TRBV20-1; abundance: few; len: 16; CDR3nt: TGCAGTGCCAGGGCCCATAATGTAGAGCTCAAAAACATTCAGTACTTC; CDR3aa: CSARAHNVELKNIQYF
d_gene: .; j_gene: TRBJ2-3; v_gene: TRBV9; abundance: few; len: 14; CDR3nt: TGTGCCAGCAGCGTAGGAGTAAAGGGAGATACGCAGTATTTT; CDR3aa: CASSVGVKGDTQYF
d_gene: .; j_gene: TRBJ1-1; v_gene: TRBV27; abundance: few; len: 13; CDR3nt: TGTGCCATACCGGGCCTTCCAAGAGGAGAAGCTTTCTTT; CDR3aa: CAIPGLPRGEAFF
d_gene: .; j_gene: TRBJ1-6; v_gene: TRBV4-2; abundance: many; len: 15; CDR3nt: TGTGCCAGCAGCCAGTCGACACAGGGAAATTCACCCCTCCACTTT; CDR3aa: CASSQSTQGNSPLHF
d_gene: TRBD1; j_gene: TRBJ2-1; v_gene: TRBV10-3; abundance: .; len: 17; CDR3nt: TGTGCCATCAGTGAGTCGACTGGACAGGGTATTGGGGATGAGCAGTTCTTC; CDR3aa: CAISESTGQGIGDEQFF
d_gene: .; j_gene: TRBJ2-1; v_gene: TRBV7-2; abundance: many; len: 13; CDR3nt: TGTGCCAGCAGCTTAGAAATTCGCAATGAGCAGTTCTTC; CDR3aa: CASSLEIRNEQFF
d_gene: TRBD1; j_gene: TRBJ2-7; v_gene: TRBV13; abundance: many; len: 14; CDR3nt: TGTGCCAGCAGCCAGCTACAGGGGACCTACGAGCAGTACTTC; CDR3aa: CASSQLQGTYEQYF
d_gene: TRBD1; j_gene: TRBJ2-3; v_gene: TRBV5-1; abundance: many; len: 17; CDR3nt: TGCGCCAGCAGCTTGGAACCGACAGGGAGCCCACGGGATACGCAGTATTTT; CDR3aa: CASSLEPTGSPRDTQYF
d_gene: .; j_gene: TRBJ2-7; v_gene: TRBV21-1; abundance: .; len: 15; CDR3nt: TGTGCCAGCGACGTAGGAAGGCGGGGGACCTACGAGCAGTACTTC; CDR3aa: CASDVGRRGTYEQYF
d_gene: TRBD2; j_gene: TRBJ2-1; v_gene: TRBV24-1; abundance: .; len: 13; CDR3nt: TGTGCCACCCAGCGGGGGGTTGGCAATGAGCAGTTCTTC; CDR3aa: CATQRGVGNEQFF
d_gene: .; j_gene: TRBJ2-3; v_gene: TRBV24-1; abundance: few; len: 14; CDR3nt: TGTGCCACCAGTGATGGGATAGCACGGGATACGCAGTATTTT; CDR3aa: CATSDGIARDTQYF
d_gene: .; j_gene: TRBJ2-5; v_gene: TRBV6-5; abundance: few; len: 14; CDR3nt: TGTGCCAGCAGTTACTCGCATTCTCAAGAGACCCAGTACTTC; CDR3aa: CASSYSHSQETQYF
d_gene: .; j_gene: TRBJ1-6; v_gene: TRBV6-2/TRBV6-3; abundance: .; len: 14; CDR3nt: TGTGCCAGCAGTTGGACCGGAGCTAATTCACCCCTCCACTTT; CDR3aa: CASSWTGANSPLHF
d_gene: .; j_gene: TRBJ2-1; v_gene: TRBV20-1; abundance: .; len: 13; CDR3nt: TGCAGTTCTAATGACGGGAACCACAATGAGCAGTTCTTC; CDR3aa: CSSNDGNHNEQFF
d_gene: .; j_gene: TRBJ2-7; v_gene: TRBV7-2; abundance: few; len: 12; CDR3nt: TGTGCCAGCAGCCCCCGGATTGGAGAGCAGTACTTC; CDR3aa: CASSPRIGEQYF
d_gene: TRBD1; j_gene: TRBJ2-3; v_gene: TRBV27; abundance: .; len: 15; CDR3nt: TGTGCCAGCAGTTTAAAGGGGGCCCCCACAGATACGCAGTATTTT; CDR3aa: CASSLKGAPTDTQYF
d_gene: .; j_gene: TRBJ1-2; v_gene: TRBV9; abundance: .; len: 14; CDR3nt: TGTGCCAGCAGCGTAGCTGGGGGAAACTATGGCTACACCTTC; CDR3aa: CASSVAGGNYGYTF
d_gene: TRBD1; j_gene: TRBJ1-6; v_gene: TRBV5-1; abundance: .; len: 17; CDR3nt: TGCGCCAGCAGCCAAGGTCCCGGGACAGGGTTCGGCTCACCCCTCCACTTT; CDR3aa: CASSQGPGTGFGSPLHF
d_gene: .; j_gene: TRBJ2-1; v_gene: TRBV11-3; abundance: .; len: 15; CDR3nt: TGTGCCAGCAGCACGAAGTCTAGCGAGTACAATGAGCAGTTCTTC; CDR3aa: CASSTKSSEYNEQFF
d_gene: .; j_gene: TRBJ2-5; v_gene: TRBV12-3/TRBV12-4; abundance: .; len: 13; CDR3nt: TGTGCCAGCAGTTTACGCCAGGGCGGGTCGCAGTACTTC; CDR3aa: CASSLRQGGSQYF
d_gene: TRBD1; j_gene: TRBJ2-7; v_gene: TRBV4-3; abundance: many; len: 15; CDR3nt: TGCGCCAGCAGCCTTGAGACAGGGAGTTTCTACGAGCAGTACTTC; CDR3aa: CASSLETGSFYEQYF
d_gene: .; j_gene: TRBJ2-1; v_gene: TRBV10-3; abundance: .; len: 14; CDR3nt: TGTGCCATCAGTACCGGGACAACTAACAATGAGCAGTTCTTC; CDR3aa: CAISTGTTNNEQFF
d_gene: TRBD2; j_gene: TRBJ2-2; v_gene: TRBV4-1; abundance: few; len: 16; CDR3nt: TGCGCCAGCAGCCTAAGCGGGGGGCTACTAGCCGGGGAGCTGTTTTTT; CDR3aa: CASSLSGGLLAGELFF
d_gene: .; j_gene: TRBJ2-3; v_gene: TRBV10-2; abundance: .; len: 11; CDR3nt: TGCGCCAGCGCAACCGGCAATACGCAGTATTTT; CDR3aa: CASATGNTQYF
d_gene: .; j_gene: TRBJ2-5; v_gene: TRBV18; abundance: few; len: 11; CDR3nt: TGTGCCAGCTCACCGAGGGAGGCCCAGTACTTC; CDR3aa: CASSPREAQYF
d_gene: TRBD1; j_gene: TRBJ1-5; v_gene: TRBV7-2; abundance: .; len: 15; CDR3nt: TGTGCCAGCAGCTTTGGACAGGGTAGCAATCAGCCCCAGCATTTT; CDR3aa: CASSFGQGSNQPQHF
d_gene: .; j_gene: TRBJ1-1; v_gene: TRBV7-2; abundance: .; len: 17; CDR3nt: TGTGCCAGCAGCCCTAGATGGACGGATCCTTTGAACACTGAAGCTTTCTTT; CDR3aa: CASSPRWTDPLNTEAFF
d_gene: .; j_gene: TRBJ2-3; v_gene: TRBV5-1; abundance: .; len: 15; CDR3nt: TGCGCCAGCAGCTTGGTTATATCCGGCACAGATACGCAGTATTTT; CDR3aa: CASSLVISGTDTQYF
d_gene: TRBD1; j_gene: TRBJ1-2; v_gene: TRBV5-1; abundance: .; len: 17; CDR3nt: TGCGCCAGCAGCGTGGACAGGGAAGGATTGAAGAGCTATGGCTACACCTTC; CDR3aa: CASSVDREGLKSYGYTF
d_gene: .; j_gene: TRBJ2-7; v_gene: TRBV6-5; abundance: .; len: 18; CDR3nt: TGTGCCAGCAGTTACTCTAGTCCCGGACACCTAGCCTCCTACGAGCAGTACTTC; CDR3aa: CASSYSSPGHLASYEQYF
d_gene: .; j_gene: TRBJ1-3; v_gene: TRBV9; abundance: .; len: 14; CDR3nt: TGTGCCAGCACCAGAGGAATTACTGGAAACACCATATATTTT; CDR3aa: CASTRGITGNTIYF
d_gene: .; j_gene: TRBJ2-7; v_gene: TRBV6-2/TRBV6-3; abundance: .; len: 14; CDR3nt: TGTGCCAGCAGTTATGTGGGCAGCGCCTACGAGCAGTACTTC; CDR3aa: CASSYVGSAYEQYF
d_gene: TRBD2; j_gene: TRBJ2-7; v_gene: TRBV6-7; abundance: .; len: 22; CDR3nt: TGTGCCAGCAGTTACTCGGTTCAAGTTCGGACTAGCGGGAGGAAAGGATCCTACGAGCAGTACTTC; CDR3aa: CASSYSVQVRTSGRKGSYEQYF
d_gene: .; j_gene: TRBJ1-2; v_gene: TRBV20-1; abundance: few; len: 13; CDR3nt: TGCAGTGCTAGGGCGGGGGGCGACTATGGCTACACCTTC; CDR3aa: CSARAGGDYGYTF
d_gene: .; j_gene: TRBJ2-5; v_gene: TRBV27; abundance: .; len: 11; CDR3nt: TGTGCCAGCATACACGGCCGGACCCAGTACTTC; CDR3aa: CASIHGRTQYF
d_gene: TRBD1; j_gene: TRBJ1-5; v_gene: TRBV6-1; abundance: .; len: 16; CDR3nt: TGTGCCAGCAGTGAAATGAACAGGGGGGTCAATCAGCCCCAGCATTTT; CDR3aa: CASSEMNRGVNQPQHF
d_gene: TRBD2; j_gene: TRBJ2-3; v_gene: TRBV6-5; abundance: .; len: 15; CDR3nt: TGTGCCAGCAGTTCCCTAGCGGGAGGGGTAGATACGCAGTATTTT; CDR3aa: CASSSLAGGVDTQYF
d_gene: TRBD1; j_gene: TRBJ2-1; v_gene: TRBV5-6; abundance: .; len: 15; CDR3nt: TGTGCCAGCAGCCATGCAGGACAGGGATACAATGAGCAGTTCTTC; CDR3aa: CASSHAGQGYNEQFF